One and the same sample provided the 14 T cell receptor beta chains below, sequenced in a study of control samples from healthy donors and cancer patients. Assay used: immunoSEQ multiplex PCR; TCRdb lists only in-frame clones, some missing. Here the sample spans 90,000 to 100,000 clones, roughly 90% being singletons. Specimen: blood. All receptors come from a woman in her seventies in good health.

This clone has a single count. The rearrangement uses TRBV24-1 and TRBJ1-3; D unresolved. Germline CDR1 reads KGHDR; CDR2 reads SFDVKD. Deletions cut 0 bases from V and 0 bases from J, with 5 bases between. The CDR3 covers 15 residues. The CDR3 loop is CATSDLGSSGNTIYF. In DNA, the CDR3 is TGTGCCACCAGTGATTTGGGCAGCTCTGGAAACACCATATATTTT.

The chain has TRBV10-3 and TRBJ2-5; a weak D match, TRBD1 (6 bases). Germline lookup yields CDR1 ENHRY and CDR2 SYGVKD. The V and J ends lost 10 bases and 1 base respectively, with 10 bases between them. The CDR3 runs 12 residues. DNA for the CDR3: TGTGCCAGCACGGACAGCCAAGAGACCCAGTACTTC. The encoded protein is CASTDSQETQYF.

The rearrangement uses TRBV5-1 and TRBJ2-7, with a possible D match to TRBD1 (5 bases). The CDR3 is 11 amino acids. Germline CDR1 and CDR2: SGHRS and YFSETQ. Deletions cut 4 bases from V and 3 bases from J, with 5 bases between. DNA for the CDR3: TGCGCCAGCAGCGGACACTACGAGCAGTACTTC. As protein: CASSGHYEQYF. The entire variable domain, with the rest obtained from reference TRBV5-1 and TRBJ2-7, is as follows: KAGVTQTPRYLIKTRGQQVTLSCSPISGHRSVSWYQQTPGQGLQFLFEYFSETQRNKGNFPGRFSGRQFSNSRSEMNVSTLELGDSALYLCASSGHYEQYFGPGTRLTVT.

The chain links TRBV15 to TRBJ2-3; 10 bases are shared with TRBD2. The germline gives CDR1 LNHNV, CDR2 YYDKDF (reference sequence). The J segment lost 4 bases and the V segment lost 1 base, leaving 11 bases of the junction unmatched. The CDR3 contains 18 residues. The CDR3 here is CATSRAGGGLALADTQYF. The CDR3 DNA sequence: TGTGCCACCAGCAGAGCCGGTGGGGGACTAGCGTTGGCAGATACGCAGTATTTT.

This rearrangement joins TRBV5-5 to TRBJ2-7; D may be TRBD1 (6 bases). The ends were cut back, 4 bases at V and 4 bases at J, with 12 bases in the middle. The length of the CDR3 is 13 residues. Per the germline V gene, CDR1 is SGHKS and CDR2 is YYEKEE (reference sequence). CDR3 protein: CASSRDTEYEQYF. The CDR3 region has the DNA TGTGCCAGCAGCCGGGACACCGAGTACGAGCAGTACTTC.

This sequence joins TRBV7-2 and TRBJ2-7, with D possibly TRBD2 on 7 matching bases. Germline lookup yields CDR1 SGHTA and CDR2 FQGNSA. V was cut by 5 bases and J by 5 bases, with 22 bases left in between. This CDR3 has 16 amino acids. CDR3 nucleotide sequence: TGTGCCAGCAGCCCCTACGGAGGGGGAGGGCGAGACGAGCAGTACTTC. Translated, it gives CASSPYGGGGRDEQYF.

The chain is built from TRBV18 and TRBJ2-3; 13 positions match TRBD2. The V gene end was trimmed by 3 bases and the J gene end by 4 bases; junction bases not matched to a gene: 4. The CDR3 runs to 16 residues. Germline loops: CDR1 KGHSH, CDR2 LQKENI. The CDR3: CASSPTSGRGADTQYF. CDR3 in DNA: TGTGCCAGCTCACCCACTAGCGGGAGGGGTGCAGATACGCAGTATTTT.

The chain links TRBV5-1 to TRBJ2-7, with a tentative D call TRBD1 (5 bases). Germline CDR1 reads SGHRS; CDR2 reads YFSETQ. The V end lost 5 bases, the J end lost 3 bases, and 12 bases lay between the germline ends. This CDR3 region has 13 residues. The CDR3 loop reads CASRDTGLYEQYF. The CDR3 DNA reads TGCGCCAGCAGAGACACAGGCCTCTACGAGCAGTACTTC.

Worth noting for this clone: A junction end diverges from the germline sequence, so it may reflect a read error. The chain links TRBV6-5 to TRBJ2-2; TRBD2 agrees at 8 bases. The CDR3 sequence is 15 residues long. CDR1 MNHEY and CDR2 SVGAGI come from the germline V gene. The CDR3 here is CASGYGGAHTGELFF. CDR3 bases: TGTGCCAGCGGTTACGGGGGGGCCCACACCGGGGAGCTGTTTTTT.

This chain connects TRBV12-3 or TRBV12-4 to TRBJ1-2; 7 nucleotides align to TRBD1. With V trimmed by 6 bases and J by 6 bases, 7 bases remained unmatched. This CDR3 spans 13 amino acids. The CDR3 DNA reads as TGTGCCAGCAGAACAACAGGGGTGGATGGCTACACCTTC. It is translated as CASRTTGVDGYTF.

This clone was detected only once. The CDR3 reads CASSQAATGGNYGYTF. CDR3 in DNA: TGTGCCAGCAGCCAAGCAGCGACAGGGGGTAATTATGGCTACACCTTC. The J gene is TRBJ1-2, the V gene TRBV3-1 (or the pseudogene TRBV3-2), with 9 bases aligning to TRBD1. Per the germline V gene, CDR1 is LGHDT and CDR2 is YNNKEL (reference sequence). The CDR3 is made up of 16 amino acids. Germline trimming cut 1 base from V and 5 bases from J; bases unmatched to any gene: 8.

The chain has TRBV29-1 and TRBJ1-5; D might be TRBD1 (6 bases). This CDR3 is 14 amino acids long. Between the trimmed V and J ends, which lost 7 bases and 3 bases, there was a span of 16 bases. Germline CDR1 is SQVTM and CDR2 is ANQGSEA. The DNA of the CDR3 is TGCAGCGCTGCCTCAGGGGAACCCAATCAGCCCCAGCATTTT. It encodes CSAASGEPNQPQHF.

V gene TRBV4-3 combines with J gene TRBJ1-6; TRBD1 agrees at 8 bases. The CDR3 spans 21 residues. J was trimmed by 0 bases and V by 7 bases; bases with no gene match: 20. Germline loops: CDR1 LGHNA, CDR2 YSLEER. In DNA form, the CDR3 reads TGCGCCAGCAAAAAAGGGTCCGGGACAGGCGACCTGAGCTCCTATAATTCACCCCTCCACTTT. This codes for CASKKGSGTGDLSSYNSPLHF.

This clone appeared a single time. The CDR3 DNA sequence: TGTGCCAGTAGTGGGGGAGCCTGGGGCAATCAGCCCCAGCATTTT. Protein: CASSGGAWGNQPQHF. V and J are TRBV19 and TRBJ1-5; possible D gene TRBD1, 5 bases. CDR3 length: 15 amino acids. CDR1 is LNHDA, CDR2 SQIVND, per germline (reference sequence). V was trimmed by 5 bases and J by 2 bases, leaving 13 bases between them.